The entry that follows covers one TCR beta chain sequence. The germline V gene has CDR1 LNHDA and CDR2 SQIVND (reference sequence). The CDR3 runs 14 residues. Trimming removed 7 bases from V and 2 bases from J; junction bases left unmatched: 4. Clinical history reported by participants formed the basis on which cohorts were assigned. Cohort 3 donors were reported recovered after two negative PCRs, clearance, or symptom resolution. The sample belongs to a study of blood T cell repertoires in COVID-19. Clones were sequenced by immunoSEQ multiplex PCR, and TCRdb holds only the in-frame ones, with some missing. The table shows under 300,000 clones, with over 75% occurring only once.

The material sequenced was PBMCs or T cells enriched from blood (not recorded which). This chain uses TRBV19 with TRBJ2-1, with 8 nucleotides matching TRBD1. The TCR originated in a woman between 18 and 29 years old who had recovered from COVID-19. CDR3 nucleotides: TGTGCCAGTATTGGACAGGGACCCTACAATGAGCAGTTCTTC. Residues: CASIGQGPYNEQFF. Combining the CDR3 with reference TRBV19 and TRBJ2-1 gives the whole variable domain DGGITQSPKYLFRKEGQNVTLSCEQNLNHDAMYWYRQDPGQGLRLIYYSQIVNDFQKGDIAEGYSVSREKKESFPLTVTSAQKNPTAFYLCASIGQGPYNEQFFGPGTRLTVL.